What follows are 3 T cell receptor beta chains derived from one specimen sequenced in a study of blood T cell repertoires in COVID-19. Only in-frame clones appear in the TCRdb table, and some are missing; sequencing was by immunoSEQ multiplex PCR. The sample lists more than 200,000 clones, 65% to 90% seen once, with roughly 12% in the top ten. What was sequenced was peripheral blood. Source of these receptors: a man aged 50 or older with COVID-19, enrolled during active disease.

J is TRBJ2-2 and V is TRBV5-1; 10 bases fit TRBD1. CDR1 SGHRS and CDR2 YFSETQ come from the germline V gene. This CDR3 has 15 residues. J lost 3 bases, V lost 4 bases, and 3 bases had no gene match. The CDR3 nucleotides are TGCGCCAGCAGCCTGACAGGGGGCTACACCGGGGAGCTGTTTTTT. Residues: CASSLTGGYTGELFF. Full variable domain (rest looked up from reference TRBV5-1 and TRBJ2-2): KAGVTQTPRYLIKTRGQQVTLSCSPISGHRSVSWYQQTPGQGLQFLFEYFSETQRNKGNFPGRFSGRQFSNSRSEMNVSTLELGDSALYLCASSLTGGYTGELFFGEGSRLTVL.

The chain combines TRBV5-4 with TRBJ2-3; TRBD2 agrees at 8 bases. Germline V gene data show CDR1 as SGHNT and CDR2 as YYREEE (reference sequence). Trimming at V came to 3 bases and at J to 1 base, leaving 4 bases not matched to a gene. The CDR3 runs 15 residues. CDR3: CASSSKLAGTDTQYF. In DNA form, the CDR3 reads TGTGCCAGCAGCTCGAAACTAGCGGGCACAGATACGCAGTATTTT.

The J gene is TRBJ2-7, the V gene TRBV30; the D is unclear. The V end was cut by 2 bases, the J end by 6 bases, with 8 bases between. This CDR3 has 11 amino acids. CDR1 is GTSNPN, CDR2 SVGIG, per germline (reference sequence). CDR3 sequence: CAWSTSTEQYF. Written as DNA, the CDR3 is TGTGCCTGGAGTACGAGTACCGAGCAGTACTTC. Full variable domain (outside the CDR3, taken from reference TRBV30 and TRBJ2-7): SQTIHQWPATLVQPVGSPLSLECTVEGTSNPNLYWYRQAAGRGLQLLFYSVGIGQISSEVPQNLSASRPQDRQFILSSKKLLLSDSGFYLCAWSTSTEQYFGPGTRLTVT.